This TCR beta chain was sequenced during a study of cytomegalovirus exposure and HLA in healthy donors. Whole-study results and caveats: The study designated 164 TCR beta chains cytomegalovirus-associated. Most of the CMV-associated TCR beta chains (in a later analysis) appeared to be HLA-restricted.

The PCR ran on 60 Vbeta and 13 Jbeta primers. Sequencing was performed with immunoSEQ multiplex PCR; in TCRdb, only in-frame clones are kept and a portion is missing. Of about 170,000 clones listed, roughly 80% are singletons. This CDR3 is 14 amino acids long. V lost 5 bases, J lost 4 bases, and 6 bases stayed unmatched. Germline V gene lookup returns CDR1 SEHNR and CDR2 FQNEAQ (reference sequence). Regarding this clone: Its matching antigen is unknown.

The V gene is TRBV7-9, the J gene TRBJ2-5; 8 bases line up with TRBD1. This sequence originates from a male donor in good health and CMV-seronegative. Sequencing input: PBMCs. The CDR3 nucleotides read TGTGCCAGCAGCCCACGGACAGGGCGAGAGACCCAGTACTTC. It is translated as CASSPRTGRETQYF.